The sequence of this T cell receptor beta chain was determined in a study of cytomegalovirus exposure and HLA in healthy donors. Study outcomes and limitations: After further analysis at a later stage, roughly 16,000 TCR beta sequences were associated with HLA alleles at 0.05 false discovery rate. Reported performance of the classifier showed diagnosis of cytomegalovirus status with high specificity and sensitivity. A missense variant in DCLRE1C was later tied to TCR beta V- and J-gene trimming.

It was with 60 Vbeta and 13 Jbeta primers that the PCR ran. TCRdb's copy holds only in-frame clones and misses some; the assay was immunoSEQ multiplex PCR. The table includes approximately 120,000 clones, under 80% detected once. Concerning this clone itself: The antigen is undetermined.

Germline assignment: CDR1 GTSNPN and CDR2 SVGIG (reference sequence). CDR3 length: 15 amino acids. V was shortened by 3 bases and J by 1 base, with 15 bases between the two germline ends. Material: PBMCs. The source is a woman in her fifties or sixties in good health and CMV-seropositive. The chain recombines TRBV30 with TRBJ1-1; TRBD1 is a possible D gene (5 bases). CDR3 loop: CAWRPNRLRNTEAFF. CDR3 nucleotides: TGTGCCTGGAGACCAAACAGGCTACGGAACACTGAAGCTTTCTTT.